These 8 T cell receptor beta chains were all obtained from the same sample, sequenced in a study of blood T cells in healthy people across ages. Together with a sample-barcoded 5' primer, a J-beta primer mix was included in a second PCR lasting about 6 to 11 cycles. A single record per CDR3 protein comes from TCRdb applying MiXCR to the 5' RACE reads. The table lists 780,000 or so distinct CDR3 sequences, around 50% of them singletons. Material: blood. The receptors were sampled from a man aged 40-49 years in good health.

The rearrangement joins TRBV20-1 to TRBJ2-7; D uncertain. Germline CDR1 and CDR2: DFQATT and SNEGSKA (reference sequence). The CDR3 consists of 12 residues. V gave up 6 bases and J gave up 2 bases, with 11 bases separating them. The CDR3 DNA sequence: TGCAGTGCGGACCGGCCGCCCTACGAGCAGTACTTC. This codes for CSADRPPYEQYF.

The chain joins TRBV15 to TRBJ1-4; TRBD1 agrees at 7 bases. The trim removed 8 bases at V and 0 bases at J, leaving 6 bases unmatched. Germline CDR1 reads LNHNV; CDR2 reads YYDKDF (reference sequence). This CDR3 comprises 15 residues. The CDR3 is CATLGQHATNEKLFF. Written as DNA, the CDR3 is TGTGCCACCCTGGGACAGCATGCAACTAATGAAAAACTGTTTTTT.

The chain combines TRBV29-1 with TRBJ2-1; 9 positions match TRBD1. There are 15 residues in the CDR3. The J segment lost 4 bases and the V segment lost 0 bases, leaving 4 bases of the junction unmatched. Germline V gene data show CDR1 as SQVTM and CDR2 as ANQGSEA. In DNA form, the CDR3 reads TGCAGCGTTGAAGATCGGGACAGGGTGTACAATGAGCAGTTCTTC. Its protein is CSVEDRDRVYNEQFF.

The rearrangement uses TRBV4-2 and TRBJ2-1; D is unclear. This CDR3 has 16 amino acids. Germline-derived CDR1 and CDR2 are LGHNA and YNFKEQ. The V end lost 4 bases, the J end lost 8 bases, and 21 bases lay between the germline ends. CDR3: CASSPLYAAEEHEQFF. CDR3 DNA: TGTGCCAGCAGCCCCCTCTACGCGGCGGAAGAGCATGAGCAGTTCTTC.

The gene calls are TRBV20-1 and TRBJ1-5; a possible D gene is TRBD1 (5 bases). This CDR3 has 14 residues. The germline V gene encodes CDR1 DFQATT and CDR2 SNEGSKA (reference sequence). Trimming shortened V by 3 bases and J by 2 bases, and 11 bases separated the two germline ends. For the CDR3, the DNA is TGCAGTGCTAGTTTCCTGGGGGGCAATCAGCCCCAGCATTTT. This sequence encodes CSASFLGGNQPQHF.

V usage is TRBV7-2 and J usage is TRBJ1-1, with 7 bases that match TRBD1. CDR1 is SGHTA and CDR2 is FQGNSA in the germline V gene. V lost 5 bases and J lost 4; bases outside the gene matches: 7. The CDR3 length is 14 residues. Written as DNA, the CDR3 is TGTGCCAGCAGCCCACGACAGGGTCCCACTGAAGCTTTCTTT. It encodes CASSPRQGPTEAFF. Combining the CDR3 with reference TRBV7-2 and TRBJ1-1 gives the whole variable domain GAGVSQSPSNKVTEKGKDVELRCDPISGHTALYWYRQSLGQGLEFLIYFQGNSAPDKSGLPSDRFSAERTGGSVSTLTIQRTQQEDSAVYLCASSPRQGPTEAFFGQGTRLTVV.

The V gene is TRBV4-1, the J gene TRBJ1-2; the D is unclear. With 0 bases removed from V and 5 bases from J, the gap between germline ends came to 13 bases. Germline CDR1 and CDR2: MGHRA and YSYEKL. There are 15 residues in the CDR3. DNA of the CDR3: TGCGCCAGCAGCCAAGATGGAGGGCATCGGTATGGCTACACCTTC. Translation: CASSQDGGHRYGYTF.

The V call is TRBV7-9, the J call TRBJ2-5, with no clear D. The V gene's germline CDR1 is SEHNR and CDR2 FQNEAQ (reference sequence). V lost 5 bases, J lost 5 bases, and 15 bases lay in between. The length of the CDR3 is 14 residues. CDR3 nucleotides: TGTGCCAGCAGCCTAGTTGGCGTGTTTGAGACCCAGTACTTC. Its protein product is CASSLVGVFETQYF.